This T cell receptor (beta chain) was sequenced for a study of cytomegalovirus exposure and HLA in healthy donors. Findings of the study overall: A later analysis, which compared TCR beta chains of equal frequency, found the HLA-associated ones more clonally expanded. Trimming of TCR beta V- and J-genes showed a link, identified in a later analysis, to a missense DCLRE1C variant. Rare TCR sequences dominated, though some public TCRs recurred in many donors. Fewer than 200 TCR beta chains were listed as cytomegalovirus-associated.

With respect to this clone: The target antigen is unknown.

PCR was performed using 60 Vbeta and 13 Jbeta primers. Repertoires were generated with immunoSEQ multiplex PCR, while TCRdb's copy carries only in-frame clones and drops some. The sample has some 220,000 clones; approximately 85% are singletons. Germline CDR1 SGHAT, CDR2 FQNNGV. The length of the CDR3 is 14 residues. Deletions cut 1 base from V and 4 bases from J, with 9 bases between. The origin of this receptor is a girl under 10 years old in good health and CMV-seronegative. This chain joins TRBV11-2 and TRBJ2-3; D gene unclear. The specimen sequenced was PBMCs. The DNA for the CDR3 is TGTGCCAGCAGCTTAGCCACTACGGCAGATACGCAGTATTTT. This codes for CASSLATTADTQYF.